The rows below give T cell receptor beta chains drawn from one sample of a study of blood T cell repertoires in COVID-19. Using immunoSEQ multiplex PCR, the repertoire was profiled, and TCRdb retains in-frame clones only, with some absent. This sample yields approximately 300,000 clones, of which about 90% are seen a single time; less than 9.5% belongs to the top ten. The specimen sequenced was PBMCs or T cells enriched from blood (not recorded which). The receptors were gathered from a woman in her 30s who had recovered from COVID-19. Each CDR3 is given with its conserved first and last residue. Each record gives: V gene, D gene, J gene, clone size, CDR3 DNA, CDR3 protein. A D gene is named only where the DNA matches it firmly. Rows may omit the clone size; those that give it use once, few, many or a size class.

>TRBV5-6|-|TRBJ2-7|-
TGTGCCAGCAGCTTTGGTTGGAAAGCGTCCTACGAGCAGTACTTC
CASSFGWKASYEQYF
>TRBV14|TRBD1|TRBJ1-2|-
TGTGCCAGCACCCAGGCAGGGGGCGCGTGGGGCTACACCTTC
CASTQAGGAWGYTF
>TRBV5-1|TRBD2|TRBJ2-3|-
TGCGCCAGTTGCCTAGCGGGAGTCCTCATAGATACGCAGTATTTT
CASCLAGVLIDTQYF
>TRBV11-2|-|TRBJ1-5|-
TGTGCCAGCAGCTTAGGTTCCGGGGACAATCAGCCCCAGCATTTT
CASSLGSGDNQPQHF
>TRBV2|-|TRBJ2-1|-
TGTGCCAGCAAGGCGGGAACAAGAGAGCAGTTCTTC
CASKAGTREQFF
>TRBV6-5|-|TRBJ2-7|-
TGTGCCAGTTCCCACTCAGATCTGCGGGAGCAGTACTTC
CASSHSDLREQYF
>TRBV2|TRBD2|TRBJ2-3|-
TGTGCCAGCAGAGGAGTAGCGGGAGATACGCAGTATTTT
CASRGVAGDTQYF
>TRBV25-1|-|TRBJ1-2|-
TGTGCCAGCAGCACAGGGATCTACGGCTACACCTTC
CASSTGIYGYTF
>TRBV13|-|TRBJ2-3|-
TGTGCCAGCACCCCACGTACGGACACTCGCACAGATACGCAGTATTTT
CASTPRTDTRTDTQYF
>TRBV7-9|TRBD2|TRBJ2-1|-
TGTGCCAGCAGGACTAGCGGGAGGGAGAATGAGCAGTTCTTC
CASRTSGRENEQFF
>TRBV11-3|-|TRBJ2-3|-
TGTGCCAGCAGCTCAGGGGTAGGAGCGCAGTATTTT
CASSSGVGAQYF
>TRBV4-2|TRBD2|TRBJ2-7|-
TGTGCCAGCAGCCAAGAGTCTTATGCTAGCGGGAGTTCCTACGAGCAGTACTTC
CASSQESYASGSSYEQYF
>TRBV7-9|TRBD2|TRBJ2-1|-
TGTGCCAGCGCCACTCTAGCGGGAGACAATGAGCAGTTCTTC
CASATLAGDNEQFF
>TRBV19|-|TRBJ2-3|once
TGTGCCAGTAGTATAGTCGGCGGGGCTAGCACAGATACGCAGTATTTT
CASSIVGGASTDTQYF
>TRBV7-9|TRBD1|TRBJ2-5|-
TGTGCCAGCAGCTTATGGGGACAGGGAGAGGAGACCCAGTACTTC
CASSLWGQGEETQYF
>TRBV6-1|TRBD1|TRBJ2-1|once
TGTGCCAGCAGTGAAATTTTAGGGACAGTAATGAATGAGCAGTTCTTC
CASSEILGTVMNEQFF
>TRBV18|TRBD1|TRBJ1-2|-
TGTGCCAGCTCACCTCCCGGGGGACAGGCCCATCATGGCTACACCTTC
CASSPPGGQAHHGYTF
>TRBV5-1|-|TRBJ2-7|-
TGCGCCAGCTCAAGGCCCGGAACTCGGGGGACTCGCCCCTACGAGCAGTACTTC
CASSRPGTRGTRPYEQYF
>TRBV10-3|-|TRBJ1-2|-
TGTGCCATCAGACAGTCGACGGGGGGCTATGGCTACACCTTC
CAIRQSTGGYGYTF
>TRBV7-3|TRBD1|TRBJ1-1|-
TGTGCCAGCAGCTTAGCAGGGGGCGGGTTTGGGAACACTGAAGCTTTCTTT
CASSLAGGGFGNTEAFF
>TRBV7-2|TRBD2|TRBJ2-5|-
TGTGCCAGCAGCCCGGGGGAGGGGGAGACCCAGTACTTC
CASSPGEGETQYF
>TRBV10-2|TRBD2|TRBJ2-1|-
TGCGCCAGCTCCGGGACTACCTACAATGAGCAGTTCTTC
CASSGTTYNEQFF
>TRBV27|TRBD1|TRBJ1-2|-
TGTGCCAGCAGTTTCGGGACAGGATACGGCTACACCTTC
CASSFGTGYGYTF
>TRBV5-8|TRBD1|TRBJ1-1|-
TGTGCCAGCAGCTGGGGACCGGGACAGGAGGCTTTCTTT
CASSWGPGQEAFF
>TRBV4-1|TRBD1|TRBJ1-5|once
TGCGCCAGCAGCCAGGGGACAGGGACTTATAGCAATCAGCCCCAGCATTTT
CASSQGTGTYSNQPQHF
>TRBV6-1|-|TRBJ1-6|-
TGTGCCAGCAGTGAAGCGGTGCCAGGGAATTCACCCCTCCACTTT
CASSEAVPGNSPLHF
>TRBV4-3|TRBD1|TRBJ2-1|-
TGCGCCAGCACACGGGACAGGGGTAGAAATGAGCAGTTCTTC
CASTRDRGRNEQFF
>TRBV2|TRBD2|TRBJ2-3|once
TGTGCCAGCAGTAAAGGACTAGGGGGCACAGATACGCAGTATTTT
CASSKGLGGTDTQYF
>TRBV6-5|TRBD1|TRBJ2-2|-
TGTGCCAGCAGGCCCGGGACAGGCATCACCGGGGAGCTGTTTTTT
CASRPGTGITGELFF
>TRBV19|TRBD1|TRBJ1-1|once
TGTGCCAGTAGTTGGGGACAGGGGGCGAGAACTGAAGCTTTCTTT
CASSWGQGARTEAFF
>TRBV6-2/TRBV6-3|-|TRBJ1-1|-
TGTGCCAGCAGTTACGACACCACTTACACTGAAGCTTTCTTT
CASSYDTTYTEAFF